One sample yielded the 25 T cell receptor beta chains listed below, sequenced in a study of cytomegalovirus exposure and HLA in healthy donors. In the PCR, 60 Vbeta and 13 Jbeta primers were used. The method was immunoSEQ multiplex PCR; TCRdb's version includes in-frame clones alone and lacks a portion of them. The table includes 60,000 to 75,000 clones, 55% to 80% detected once. Sequencing was done on a sample of PBMCs. The source of these receptors is a woman aged 50 to 60 in good health and CMV-seronegative.

This chain joins TRBV5-1 and TRBJ2-5, with 7 bases matching TRBD2. Germline V lookup: CDR1 SGHRS, CDR2 YFSETQ. The junction had 3 bases not matched to a gene; V was cut back by 2 bases and J by 5 bases. The CDR3 is 13 amino acids. The DNA for the CDR3 is TGCGCCAGCAGCTTCTCCGGGGGGGAGACCCAGTACTTC. Protein sequence: CASSFSGGETQYF.

The table lists this clone with a few counts. The chain employs TRBV7-9 and TRBJ1-1; a weak D match, TRBD1 (6 bases). CDR1 is SEHNR, CDR2 FQNEAQ, per germline (reference sequence). The CDR3 is 15 residues long. Trimming took off 6 bases at V and 4 bases at J, with 18 bases between the two ends. The CDR3 is CASRETGLGGTEAFF. In DNA, the CDR3 is TGTGCCAGCAGGGAAACAGGGTTAGGGGGCACTGAAGCTTTCTTT.

The chain has TRBV28 and TRBJ2-5, with D tentatively TRBD1 (6 bases). CDR1 and CDR2 from the germline V gene are MDHEN and SYDVKM. V was pared by 3 bases and J by 5 bases, with 16 bases between. The CDR3 is 15 amino acids. The CDR3 here is CASSLPRGLGETQYF. The CDR3 bases are TGTGCCAGCAGTTTGCCTAGGGGGTTGGGGGAGACCCAGTACTTC.

This clone was seen a few times. The gene calls are TRBV19 and TRBJ2-7; TRBD1 aligns across 9 bases. Germline CDR1 LNHDA, CDR2 SQIVND (reference sequence). This CDR3 contains 14 residues. Trimming at V came to 5 bases and at J to 5 bases, leaving 7 bases not matched to a gene. The CDR3 nucleotides read TGTGCCAGTAGTCCCCGACAGGGGGACCACGAGCAGTACTTC. Protein: CASSPRQGDHEQYF.

V and J are TRBV5-1 and TRBJ2-7; D may be TRBD2 (6 bases). Germline V gene data show CDR1 as SGHRS and CDR2 as YFSETQ. The CDR3 runs 16 residues. Trimming cost V 4 bases and J 0 bases, with 17 bases left between them. The CDR3 DNA follows: TGCGCCAGCAGCCCGAAAATTTGGGGGGACTCCTACGAGCAGTACTTC. It specifies CASSPKIWGDSYEQYF. Looking up the rest from reference TRBV5-1 and TRBJ2-7 gives the full variable domain: KAGVTQTPRYLIKTRGQQVTLSCSPISGHRSVSWYQQTPGQGLQFLFEYFSETQRNKGNFPGRFSGRQFSNSRSEMNVSTLELGDSALYLCASSPKIWGDSYEQYFGPGTRLTVT.

The rearrangement joins TRBV4-2 to TRBJ1-3; D gene unclear. The germline gives CDR1 LGHNA, CDR2 YNFKEQ. Trimming stripped 4 bases from V and 2 bases from J, with 12 bases between. The CDR3 is 15 residues long. The CDR3 DNA reads TGTGCCAGCAGCCCGCGGGGATCGACTGGAAACACCATATATTTT. Protein: CASSPRGSTGNTIYF.

The V gene is TRBV28, the J gene TRBJ1-1; TRBD1 matches 7 bases. Trimming at V came to 4 bases and at J to 7 bases, leaving 12 bases not matched to a gene. The CDR3 is 15 amino acids. Germline V gene sequence: CDR1 MDHEN, CDR2 SYDVKM. This CDR3 reads CASSSPSRGRVEAFF. CDR3 nucleotide sequence: TGTGCCAGCAGTTCTCCCTCGAGGGGGCGCGTTGAAGCTTTCTTT.

The chain carries TRBV28 and TRBJ1-2; 11 nucleotides match TRBD1. The germline V gene has CDR1 MDHEN and CDR2 SYDVKM. The junction had 7 bases not matched to a gene; V was cut back by 6 bases and J by 4 bases. The CDR3 totals 15 residues. CDR3 sequence: CASSPSGTGGYGYTF. CDR3 sequence (DNA): TGTGCCAGCAGCCCCTCAGGGACAGGGGGCTATGGCTACACCTTC.

The chain's CDR3 is CASSLVHDSYEQYF. In DNA, the CDR3 is TGTGCCAGCAGCTTAGTACACGACTCCTACGAGCAGTACTTC. This chain connects TRBV7-9 to TRBJ2-7, with D hard to call. Trimming took 1 base from V and 0 from J, leaving 7 bases between them. The CDR3 covers 14 residues. The germline CDR1 and CDR2 sequences are SEHNR and FQNEAQ (reference sequence).

This clone was detected once. The gene calls are TRBV15 and TRBJ2-7, with D possibly matching TRBD1 (5 bases). In germline, CDR1 is LNHNV, CDR2 YYDKDF (reference sequence). V was cut by 1 base and J by 0 bases, with 10 bases left in between. This CDR3 contains 15 residues. The DNA for the CDR3 is TGTGCCACCAGCAGAGCTACAGGTCACTCCTACGAGCAGTACTTC. This encodes CATSRATGHSYEQYF. Looking up the rest from reference TRBV15 and TRBJ2-7 gives the full variable domain: DAMVIQNPRYQVTQFGKPVTLSCSQTLNHNVMYWYQQKSSQAPKLLFHYYDKDFNNEADTPDNFQSRRPNTSFCFLDIRSPGLGDTAMYLCATSRATGHSYEQYFGPGTRLTVT.

This chain connects TRBV29-1 to TRBJ1-4; D is ambiguous. Germline V CDR1 and CDR2: SQVTM, ANQGSEA. Trimming removed 5 bases from V and 5 bases from J, with 15 bases in between. The CDR3 totals 14 residues. This CDR3 is CSVQRGADNEKLFF. The CDR3 coding sequence is TGCAGCGTTCAAAGAGGTGCAGACAATGAAAAACTGTTTTTT.

The sample holds a few counts of this clone. The V and J genes are TRBV5-4 and TRBJ1-4; no firm D call. Germline V gene sequence: CDR1 SGHNT, CDR2 YYREEE (reference sequence). Trimming cost V 0 bases and J 8 bases, with 17 bases left between them. The CDR3 totals 16 residues. The CDR3 coding sequence is TGTGCCAGCAGCTTGGCCGTAGACGACGGAGGAGAAAAACTGTTTTTT. Translation: CASSLAVDDGGEKLFF.

In its sample, this clone was seen a few times. For the CDR3, the DNA is TGTGCCAGCAGCAAAGGGGGCGGGAGGGCCTGCGAGCAGTACTTC. This gives the protein CASSKGGGRACEQYF. This sequence joins TRBV21-1 and TRBJ2-7; the tabulated D call, TRBD2, remains unverified against the DNA. TRBV21-1 is marked as a pseudogene. The CDR3 has 15 residues.

The chain recombines TRBV29-1 with TRBJ1-1; no reliable D call. V lost 1 base and J lost 0, with 6 bases in between. Germline CDR1 is SQVTM and CDR2 is ANQGSEA. The CDR3 is made up of 13 amino acids. CDR3 protein: CSVEGLLNTEAFF. CDR3 DNA: TGCAGCGTTGAAGGACTACTGAACACTGAAGCTTTCTTT.

This clone was detected a few times. The V gene is TRBV19, the J gene TRBJ2-1, with a tentative D call TRBD1 (8 bases). The CDR3 has 16 residues. CDR1 and CDR2 from the germline V gene are LNHDA and SQIVND (reference sequence). Trimming took off 4 bases at V and 8 bases at J, with 21 bases between the two ends. The CDR3 protein is CASSTEDRDYLHEQFF. DNA for the CDR3: TGTGCCAGTAGTACAGAGGACAGGGACTATCTACATGAGCAGTTCTTC.

The genes are TRBV5-1 and TRBJ2-6; D possibly corresponds to TRBD1 (6 bases). Germline CDR1 is SGHRS and CDR2 is YFSETQ. The CDR3 is 20 residues long. V dropped 5 bases and J dropped 0 bases, with 24 bases sitting between them. The CDR3 sequence is CASRSPTGMLGSSGANVLTF. CDR3 sequence (DNA): TGCGCCAGCAGATCTCCCACAGGGATGTTGGGGAGCTCTGGGGCCAACGTCCTGACTTTC.

V usage is TRBV7-2 and J usage is TRBJ2-1; D is ambiguous. V was trimmed by 1 base and J by 2 bases, leaving 6 bases between them. The CDR3 spans 14 residues. Germline loops: CDR1 SGHTA, CDR2 FQGNSA. DNA of the CDR3: TGTGCCAGCAGCTTAGGCAGTCCCTACAATGAGCAGTTCTTC. It is translated as CASSLGSPYNEQFF.

This clone came up a few times. This rearrangement joins TRBV4-2 to TRBJ2-2, with 9 positions matching TRBD2. The CDR3 is 16 amino acids. CDR1 and CDR2 from the germline V gene are LGHNA and YNFKEQ. V trimming: 4 bases; J trimming: 5 bases; junction bases outside the gene matches: 8. CDR3 sequence: CASSLDSGRGTGELFF. CDR3 coding DNA: TGTGCCAGCAGCCTTGATAGCGGGAGAGGTACCGGGGAGCTGTTTTTT.

The V and J genes are TRBV5-6 and TRBJ2-3; the D gene is possibly TRBD2 (5 bases). CDR1 is SGHDT and CDR2 is YYEEEE in the germline V gene. The CDR3 extends over 13 amino acids. Trimming cost V 6 bases and J 1 base, with 9 bases left between them. The CDR3 here is CASTPGGTDTQYF. Written as DNA, the CDR3 is TGTGCCAGCACCCCCGGGGGCACAGATACGCAGTATTTT.

The chain employs TRBV28 and TRBJ2-1, with TRBD1 matching over 9 bases. V shed 6 bases and J 2 bases; nucleotides not matched to a gene: 8. Germline CDR1 MDHEN, CDR2 SYDVKM. This CDR3 is 16 amino acids long. CDR3 in DNA: TGTGCCAGCAGGGACAGGGGAGGGAGAACCTACAATGAGCAGTTCTTC. It translates to CASRDRGGRTYNEQFF.

The genes are TRBV6-5 and TRBJ1-1, with TRBD1 identical over 8 bases. Germline CDR1 is MNHEY and CDR2 is SVGAGI. The CDR3 runs to 16 residues. The V and J ends lost 0 bases and 7 bases, in that order; junction bases with no gene match: 10. CDR3: CASSYSFSGGRDEAFF. CDR3 DNA: TGTGCCAGCAGTTACTCGTTTTCAGGGGGCCGAGATGAAGCTTTCTTT.

This clone was picked up a small number of times. This sequence joins TRBV11-2 and TRBJ2-7; a possible D gene is TRBD2 (6 bases). V gave up 6 bases and J gave up 2 bases, with 8 bases separating them. From germline, CDR1 is SGHAT and CDR2 FQNNGV. The CDR3 is made up of 12 amino acids. The CDR3 DNA is TGTGCCAGCAGGCGGGGACCCTACGAGCAGTACTTC. This codes for CASRRGPYEQYF.

The count of this clone is one. This chain links TRBV7-8 with TRBJ2-7; TRBD1 matches 10 bases. CDR3 size: 15 residues. The germline CDR1 and CDR2 sequences are SGHVS and FQNEAQ. V was pared by 5 bases and J by 3 bases, with 7 bases of the junction left unmatched. The CDR3 DNA reads TGTGCCAGCAGCCCGCGACAGGGGGCTATCTACGAGCAGTACTTC. Protein product: CASSPRQGAIYEQYF.

The chain links TRBV28 to TRBJ2-7, with D unresolved. The CDR3 loop spans 12 amino acids. Germline loops: CDR1 MDHEN, CDR2 SYDVKM. V shed 8 bases and J shed 4 bases, with 12 bases lying between them. The CDR3: CASLDPRYEQYF. The CDR3 nucleotides read TGTGCCAGCCTCGACCCCAGGTACGAGCAGTACTTC.

V gene TRBV5-1 combines with J gene TRBJ2-1; tentatively, D is TRBD1 (5 bases). V shed 4 bases and J shed 0 bases, with 14 bases lying between them. CDR3 size: 16 residues. Per the germline V gene, CDR1 is SGHRS and CDR2 is YFSETQ. In nucleotides, the CDR3 is TGCGCCAGCAGCCGGACGACAGACCGCTCCTACAATGAGCAGTTCTTC. It specifies CASSRTTDRSYNEQFF. Using reference TRBV5-1 and TRBJ2-1 for the parts outside the CDR3, the full variable domain is KAGVTQTPRYLIKTRGQQVTLSCSPISGHRSVSWYQQTPGQGLQFLFEYFSETQRNKGNFPGRFSGRQFSNSRSEMNVSTLELGDSALYLCASSRTTDRSYNEQFFGPGTRLTVL.